A single sample gave rise to the 8 T cell receptor beta chains below, sequenced in a study of graft-versus-host responses after intestinal transplantation. These receptors' antigens are unknown. Here immunoSEQ multiplex PCR was the method, and the copy in TCRdb shows in-frame clones only, minus some. The sample lists tens of thousands of clones; under 95% were seen once. The source was unstimulated CD8+ T cells sorted from spleen or lymph node cells, collected before intestinal transplant. The receptors come from a human donor who received an intestinal transplant.

The V and J genes are TRBV29-1 and TRBJ2-3, with D maybe TRBD1 (5 bases). Germline V lookup: CDR1 SQVTM, CDR2 ANQGSEA. Trimming shortened V by 3 bases and J by 0 bases, and 13 bases separated the two germline ends. This CDR3 comprises 15 residues. The CDR3 protein is CSVDLDRTSTDTQYF. Written as DNA, the CDR3 is TGCAGCGTTGACCTCGACAGAACTAGCACAGATACGCAGTATTTT.

The chain links TRBV11-2 to TRBJ2-2; either TRBD1 or TRBD2 may supply D (6 bases each). From germline, CDR1 is SGHAT and CDR2 FQNNGV. Trimming left V 8 bases short and J 1 base short, with 17 bases between. The CDR3 length is 16 residues. CDR3 DNA: TGTGCCAGCTTCGAACCGGGGGCCTTGAACACCGGGGAGCTGTTTTTT. Its protein product is CASFEPGALNTGELFF.

The rearrangement uses TRBV25-1 and TRBJ2-1; D ambiguous. CDR3 size: 16 residues. V lost 1 base and J lost 2, with 12 bases in between. Germline loops: CDR1 MGHDK, CDR2 SYGVNS. The DNA for the CDR3 is TGTGCCAGCAGTGAATCGTACACAGAGCCCTACAATGAGCAGTTCTTC. Amino acid sequence: CASSESYTEPYNEQFF.

Remarks on this clone: The same CDR3 arises from other DNA sequences in this sample as well. The CDR3 spells CASSYGGAGNTIYF. Written as DNA, the CDR3 is TGTGCCAGCAGTTACGGGGGCGCCGGAAACACCATATATTTT. The chain uses TRBV6-5 and TRBJ1-3, with D possibly being TRBD1 (6 bases). Trimming cost V 2 bases and J 4 bases, with 9 bases left between them. Germline values: CDR1 MNHEY, CDR2 SVGAGI. This CDR3 region has 14 residues.

Worth noting for this clone: A read error may explain this, as a much larger clone is one base away. This CDR3 is CASSHLLSYGYIF. The CDR3 bases are TGTGCCAGCAGCCATCTATTGAGCTATGGCTACATCTTC. The chain is built from TRBV7-9 and TRBJ1-2; D not certain. The CDR3 is 13 residues long. Germline CDR1 and CDR2: SEHNR and FQNEAQ (reference sequence).

The rearrangement links TRBV7-9 to TRBJ1-3; D not resolved. Germline V gene data show CDR1 as SEHNR and CDR2 as FQNEAQ (reference sequence). The CDR3 has 13 residues. The ends were cut back, 3 bases at V and 10 bases at J, with 13 bases in the middle. In DNA form, the CDR3 reads TGTGCCAGCAGCTTGGACCCTCAATTTACCATATATTTT. Protein sequence: CASSLDPQFTIYF.

This clone came up a few times. The chain combines TRBV4-1 with TRBJ2-3, with 13 bases identical to TRBD2. Germline CDR1 MGHRA, CDR2 YSYEKL. V was pared by 0 bases and J by 4 bases, with 1 base of the junction left unmatched. This CDR3 is 16 amino acids long. CDR3 loop: CASSQELAGGADTQYF. CDR3 coding DNA: TGCGCCAGCAGCCAAGAACTAGCGGGGGGGGCAGATACGCAGTATTTT.

This clone was recorded a few times. V gene TRBV11-2 combines with J gene TRBJ2-3; 8 positions agree with TRBD1. The CDR3 sequence is 14 residues long. Per the germline V gene, CDR1 is SGHAT and CDR2 is FQNNGV. V dropped 1 base and J dropped 6; count of bases not matched to a gene: 3. For the CDR3, the DNA is TGTGCCAGCAGCTTAGGAGACAGGGGTGATACGCAGTATTTT. Protein product: CASSLGDRGDTQYF. Full variable domain (missing parts from reference TRBV11-2 and TRBJ2-3): EAGVAQSPRYKIIEKRQSVAFWCNPISGHATLYWYQQILGQGPKLLIQFQNNGVVDDSQLPKDRFSAERLKGVDSTLKIQPAKLEDSAVYLCASSLGDRGDTQYFGPGTRLTVL.